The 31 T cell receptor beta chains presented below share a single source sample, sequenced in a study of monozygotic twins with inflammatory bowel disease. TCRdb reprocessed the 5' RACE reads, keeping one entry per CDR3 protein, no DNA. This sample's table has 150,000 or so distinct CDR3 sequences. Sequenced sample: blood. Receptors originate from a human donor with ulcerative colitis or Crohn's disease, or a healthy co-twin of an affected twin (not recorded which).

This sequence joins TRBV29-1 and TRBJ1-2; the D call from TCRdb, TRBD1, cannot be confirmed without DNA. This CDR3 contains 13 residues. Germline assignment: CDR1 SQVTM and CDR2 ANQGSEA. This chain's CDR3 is CSATGISNYGYTF. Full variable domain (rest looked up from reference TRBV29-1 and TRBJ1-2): SAVISQKPSRDICQRGTSLTIQCQVDSQVTMMFWYRQQPGQSLTLIATANQGSEATYESGFVIDKFPISRPNLTFSTLTVSNMSPEDSSIYLCSATGISNYGYTFGSGTRLTVV.

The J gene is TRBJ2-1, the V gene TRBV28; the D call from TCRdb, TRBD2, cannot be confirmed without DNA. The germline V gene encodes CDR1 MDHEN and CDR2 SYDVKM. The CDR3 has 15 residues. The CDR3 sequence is CASGSEGTANDEQFF.

This CDR3 is CASSLTPGGEQFF. The chain employs TRBV7-3 and TRBJ2-1; TCRdb outputs TRBD2, but without DNA this stays unchecked. The germline gives CDR1 SGHTA, CDR2 FQGTGA. CDR3 length equals 13 residues.

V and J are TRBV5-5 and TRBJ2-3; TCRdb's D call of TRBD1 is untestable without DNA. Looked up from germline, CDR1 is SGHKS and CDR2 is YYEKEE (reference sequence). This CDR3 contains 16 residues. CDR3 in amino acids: CASSAGQGSPTDTQYF.

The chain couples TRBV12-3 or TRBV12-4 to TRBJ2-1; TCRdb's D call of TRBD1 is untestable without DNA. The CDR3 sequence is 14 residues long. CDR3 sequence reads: CASSDRGRVDEQFF.

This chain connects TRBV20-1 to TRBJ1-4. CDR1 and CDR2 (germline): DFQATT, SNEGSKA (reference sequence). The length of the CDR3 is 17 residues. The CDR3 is CSARDRGRPSTNEKLFF.

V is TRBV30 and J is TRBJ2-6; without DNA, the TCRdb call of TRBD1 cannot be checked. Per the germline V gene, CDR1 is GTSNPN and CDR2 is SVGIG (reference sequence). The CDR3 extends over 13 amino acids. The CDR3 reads CAWIRGGANVLTF.

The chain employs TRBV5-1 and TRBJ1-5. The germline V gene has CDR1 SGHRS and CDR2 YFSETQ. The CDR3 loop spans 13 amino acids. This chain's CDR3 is CASSLGNNQPQHF.

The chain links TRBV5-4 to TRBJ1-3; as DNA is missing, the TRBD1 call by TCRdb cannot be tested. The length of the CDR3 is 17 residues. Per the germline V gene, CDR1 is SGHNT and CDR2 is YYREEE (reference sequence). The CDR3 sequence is CASSLASGIHSGNTIYF.

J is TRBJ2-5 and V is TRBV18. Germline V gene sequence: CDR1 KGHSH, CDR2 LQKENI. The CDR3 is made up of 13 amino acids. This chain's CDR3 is CASSRTFQETQYF.

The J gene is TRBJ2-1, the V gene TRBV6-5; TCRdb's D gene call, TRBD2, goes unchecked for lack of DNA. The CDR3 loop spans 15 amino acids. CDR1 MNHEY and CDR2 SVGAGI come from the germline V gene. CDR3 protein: CASSYSSLTSGGQFF.

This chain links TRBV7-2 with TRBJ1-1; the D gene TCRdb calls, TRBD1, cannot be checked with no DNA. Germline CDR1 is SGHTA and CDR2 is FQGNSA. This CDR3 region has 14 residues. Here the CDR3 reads CASSLMRVGGEAFF.

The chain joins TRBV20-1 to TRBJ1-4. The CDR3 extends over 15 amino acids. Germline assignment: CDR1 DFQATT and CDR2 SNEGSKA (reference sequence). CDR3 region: CSAREATNRNEKLFF.

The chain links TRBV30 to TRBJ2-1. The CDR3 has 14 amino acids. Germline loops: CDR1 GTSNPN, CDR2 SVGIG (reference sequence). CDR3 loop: CAWSGSGSYNEQFF.

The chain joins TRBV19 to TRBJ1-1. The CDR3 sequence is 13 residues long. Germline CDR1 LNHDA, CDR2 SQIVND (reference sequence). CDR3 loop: CASSNMANTEAFF. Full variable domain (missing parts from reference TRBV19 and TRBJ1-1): DGGITQSPKYLFRKEGQNVTLSCEQNLNHDAMYWYRQDPGQGLRLIYYSQIVNDFQKGDIAEGYSVSREKKESFPLTVTSAQKNPTAFYLCASSNMANTEAFFGQGTRLTVV.

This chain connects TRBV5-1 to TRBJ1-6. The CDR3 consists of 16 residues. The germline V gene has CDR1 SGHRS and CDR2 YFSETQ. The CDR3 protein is CASSLGPAAYNSPLHF.

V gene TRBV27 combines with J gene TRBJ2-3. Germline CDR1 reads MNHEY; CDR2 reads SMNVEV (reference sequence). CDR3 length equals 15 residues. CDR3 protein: CASSFSGSSTDTQYF.

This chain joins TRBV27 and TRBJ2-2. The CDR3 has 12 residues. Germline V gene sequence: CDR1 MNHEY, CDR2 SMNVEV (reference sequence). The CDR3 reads CASSLATGELFF.

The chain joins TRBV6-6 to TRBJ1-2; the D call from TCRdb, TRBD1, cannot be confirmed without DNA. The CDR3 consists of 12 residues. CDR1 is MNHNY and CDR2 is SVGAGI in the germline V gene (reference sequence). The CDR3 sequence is CASSPPGNGYTF.

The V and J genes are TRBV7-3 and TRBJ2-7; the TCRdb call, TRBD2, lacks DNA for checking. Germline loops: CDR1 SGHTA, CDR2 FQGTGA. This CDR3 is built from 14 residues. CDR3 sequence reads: CASSLSSGSYEQYF.

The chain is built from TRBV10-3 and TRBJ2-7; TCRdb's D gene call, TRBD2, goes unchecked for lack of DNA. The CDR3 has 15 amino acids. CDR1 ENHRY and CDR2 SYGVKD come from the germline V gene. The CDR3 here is CAISEASGGSYEQYF.

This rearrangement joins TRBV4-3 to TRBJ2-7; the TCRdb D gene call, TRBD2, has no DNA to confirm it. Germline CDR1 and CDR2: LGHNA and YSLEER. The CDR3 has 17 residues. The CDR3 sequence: CASSQSLRGTLAYEQYF.

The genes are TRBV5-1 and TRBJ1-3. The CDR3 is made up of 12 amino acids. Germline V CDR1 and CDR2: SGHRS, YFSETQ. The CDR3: CASSGGGNTIYF.

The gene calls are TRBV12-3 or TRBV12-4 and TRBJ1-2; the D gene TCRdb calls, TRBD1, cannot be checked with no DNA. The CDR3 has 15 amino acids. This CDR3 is CASSLGFQGLHGYTF.

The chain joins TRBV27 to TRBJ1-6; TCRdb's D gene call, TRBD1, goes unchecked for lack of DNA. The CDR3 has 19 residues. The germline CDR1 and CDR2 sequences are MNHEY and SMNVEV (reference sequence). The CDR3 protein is CASSLYMSEGQTYNSPLHF.

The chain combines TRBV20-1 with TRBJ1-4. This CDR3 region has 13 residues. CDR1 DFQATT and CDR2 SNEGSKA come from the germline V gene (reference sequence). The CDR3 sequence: CSADEATNEKLFF.

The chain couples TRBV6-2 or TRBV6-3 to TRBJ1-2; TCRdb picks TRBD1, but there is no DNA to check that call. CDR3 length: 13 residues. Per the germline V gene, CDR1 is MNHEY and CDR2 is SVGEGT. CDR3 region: CASSYGRIYGYTF.

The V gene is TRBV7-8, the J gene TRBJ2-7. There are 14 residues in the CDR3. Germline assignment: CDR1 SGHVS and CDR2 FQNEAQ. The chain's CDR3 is CASSLTSTPYEQYF.

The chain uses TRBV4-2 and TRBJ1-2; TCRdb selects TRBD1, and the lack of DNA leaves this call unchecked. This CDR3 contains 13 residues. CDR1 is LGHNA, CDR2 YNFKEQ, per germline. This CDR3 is CVSSQENRGGYTF.

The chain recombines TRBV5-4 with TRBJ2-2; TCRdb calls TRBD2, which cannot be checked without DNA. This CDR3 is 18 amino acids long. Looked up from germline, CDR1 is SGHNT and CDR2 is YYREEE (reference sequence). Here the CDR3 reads CASSLGLLAGGPPGELFF.

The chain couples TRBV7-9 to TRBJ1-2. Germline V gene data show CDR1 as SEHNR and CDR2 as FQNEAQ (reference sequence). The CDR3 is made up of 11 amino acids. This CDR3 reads CASSLRRGYTF.